The clone carrying this T cell receptor (beta chain) was observed at least ten times. The antigen is unknown. Time point in this sample: newly diagnosed GD, antithyroid drugs for less than 3 months. Extracted RNA from PBMCs served as the source of the TCR library. Sequencing libraries for TCR beta were prepared with iRepertoire HTBI primers and Arm-PCR of CDR3 regions. TCRdb re-derived calls from the multiplex PCR reads in MiXCR, one entry per CDR3 protein. The sample holds over 450,000 distinct CDR3 sequences; approximately 12% are singletons and the top ten take roughly 8.9%. The data were taken from a study of regulatory T cells in long-lasting Graves disease. Looked up from germline, CDR1 is DFQATT and CDR2 is SNEGSKA (reference sequence). This CDR3 spans 12 amino acids. Trimming cost V 6 bases and J 4 bases, with 12 bases left between them. General study results and limits: Accuracy may have been reduced by the small sample size.

These same data were also listed under a study on T cells in Graves' hyperthyroidism and ophthalmopathy. That publication notes: The HTBI primer set was used in a first-round RT-PCR of the TCR CDR3.

The gene calls are TRBV20-1 and TRBJ1-1; D gene uncertain. The sequences come from peripheral blood mononuclear cells (PBMCs), collected at new diagnosis, from a patient treated with antithyroid drugs. This receptor was identified in a woman in her thirties with Graves disease. Here the CDR3 DNA reads TGCAGTGCCCTGAAGGAGAGCACTGAAGCTTTCTTT. Protein: CSALKESTEAFF.